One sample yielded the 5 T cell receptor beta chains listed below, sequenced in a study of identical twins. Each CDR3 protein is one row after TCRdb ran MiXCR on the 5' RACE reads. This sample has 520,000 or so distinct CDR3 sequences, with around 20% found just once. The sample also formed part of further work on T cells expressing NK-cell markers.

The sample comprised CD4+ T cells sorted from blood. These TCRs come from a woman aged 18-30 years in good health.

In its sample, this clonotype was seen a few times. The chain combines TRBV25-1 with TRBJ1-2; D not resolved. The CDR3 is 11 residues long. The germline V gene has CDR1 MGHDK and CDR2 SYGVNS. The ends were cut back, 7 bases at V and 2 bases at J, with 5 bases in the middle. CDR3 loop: CASNTNYGYTF. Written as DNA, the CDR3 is TGTGCCAGCAACACCAACTATGGCTACACCTTC.

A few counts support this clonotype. The CDR3 nucleotides read TGCGCCAGCAGCCAAGATCGGAGGGCGAACACTGAAGCTTTCTTT. It specifies CASSQDRRANTEAFF. The V gene is TRBV4-3, the J gene TRBJ1-1; D gene unclear. Trimming stripped 0 bases from V and 1 base from J, with 9 bases between. There are 15 residues in the CDR3. Germline loops: CDR1 LGHNA, CDR2 YSLEER.

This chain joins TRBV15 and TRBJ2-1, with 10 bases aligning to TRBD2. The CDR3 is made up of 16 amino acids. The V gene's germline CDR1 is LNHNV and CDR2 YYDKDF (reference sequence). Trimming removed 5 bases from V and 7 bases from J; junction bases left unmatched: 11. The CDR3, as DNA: TGTGCCACCAGCGTGCGGCTAGCGGGAGTTGCGAATGAGCAGTTCTTC. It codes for CATSVRLAGVANEQFF.

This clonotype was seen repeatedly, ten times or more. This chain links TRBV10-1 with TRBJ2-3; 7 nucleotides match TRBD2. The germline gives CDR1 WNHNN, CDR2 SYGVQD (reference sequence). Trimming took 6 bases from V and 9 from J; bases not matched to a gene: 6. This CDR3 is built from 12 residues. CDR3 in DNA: TGCGCCAGCAGCCTCTTTAGCGGGACGCAGTATTTT. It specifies CASSLFSGTQYF.

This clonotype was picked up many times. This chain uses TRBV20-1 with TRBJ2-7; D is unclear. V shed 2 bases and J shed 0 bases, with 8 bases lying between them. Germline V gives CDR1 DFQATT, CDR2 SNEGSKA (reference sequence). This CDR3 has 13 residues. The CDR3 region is CSARKRGSYEQYF. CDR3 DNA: TGCAGTGCTAGAAAGAGAGGCTCCTACGAGCAGTACTTC.